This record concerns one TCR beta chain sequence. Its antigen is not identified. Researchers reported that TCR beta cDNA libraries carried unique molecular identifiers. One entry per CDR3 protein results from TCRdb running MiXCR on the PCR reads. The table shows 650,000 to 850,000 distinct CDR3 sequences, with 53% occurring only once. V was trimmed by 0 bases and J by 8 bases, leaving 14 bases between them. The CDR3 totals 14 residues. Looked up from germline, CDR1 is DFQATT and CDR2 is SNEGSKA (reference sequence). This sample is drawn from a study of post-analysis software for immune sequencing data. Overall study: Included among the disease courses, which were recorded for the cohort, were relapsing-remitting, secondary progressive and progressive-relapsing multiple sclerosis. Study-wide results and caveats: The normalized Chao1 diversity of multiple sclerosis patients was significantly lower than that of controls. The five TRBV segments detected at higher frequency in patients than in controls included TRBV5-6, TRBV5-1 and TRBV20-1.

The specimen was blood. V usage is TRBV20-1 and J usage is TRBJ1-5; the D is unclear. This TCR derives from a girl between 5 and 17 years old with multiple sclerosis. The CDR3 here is CSARDSDPLKPQHF. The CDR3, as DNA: TGCAGTGCTAGAGATTCGGACCCCCTGAAGCCCCAGCATTTT.